The 25 T cell receptor beta chains reported below all come from one sample, sequenced in a study of blood T cell repertoires in COVID-19. Generated by immunoSEQ multiplex PCR, the TCRdb table keeps only in-frame clones and is missing some. The table has about 150,000 clones, over 70% seen once. The material sequenced was peripheral blood. The receptors stem from a man in his forties or fifties who had recovered from COVID-19.

The rearrangement joins TRBV7-8 to TRBJ1-1, with D unclear. Trimming shortened V by 3 bases and J by 11 bases, and 16 bases separated the two germline ends. From germline, CDR1 is SGHVS and CDR2 FQNEAQ. The CDR3 sequence is 13 residues long. CDR3 nucleotide sequence: TGTGCCAGCAGCTTCGAACGGGATGTTTCGGCTTTCTTT. It codes for CASSFERDVSAFF.

The chain joins TRBV7-2 to TRBJ2-7; a possible D gene is TRBD2 (5 bases). The germline V gene encodes CDR1 SGHTA and CDR2 FQGNSA. CDR3 length equals 12 residues. V was clipped by 5 bases and J by 6 bases, with 11 bases between them. The CDR3 DNA is TGTGCCAGCAGCGTTGGGAGTCGCGAGCAGTACTTC. It encodes CASSVGSREQYF.

This clone was seen only once. The chain carries TRBV27 and TRBJ1-3, with a possible D match to TRBD1 (5 bases). The ends were cut back, 6 bases at V and 3 bases at J, with 15 bases in the middle. Germline lookup yields CDR1 MNHEY and CDR2 SMNVEV (reference sequence). The CDR3 runs to 15 residues. Written as DNA, the CDR3 is TGTGCCAGCAGCCTAAGTCAGGGACTTGGAAACACCATATATTTT. This sequence encodes CASSLSQGLGNTIYF.

J is TRBJ2-3 and V is TRBV7-3; tentatively, D is TRBD1 (5 bases). The CDR3 has 15 residues. Germline values: CDR1 SGHTA, CDR2 FQGTGA. Trimming removed 5 bases at V and 0 bases at J, with 12 bases between. For the CDR3, the DNA is TGTGCCAGCAGCCCAACCCGACAGAGCACAGATACGCAGTATTTT. It yields the protein CASSPTRQSTDTQYF.

The chain combines TRBV5-1 with TRBJ1-3, with D tentatively TRBD1 (5 bases). CDR1 SGHRS and CDR2 YFSETQ come from the germline V gene. The CDR3 is made up of 14 amino acids. The V gene lost 6 bases and the J gene lost 3 bases, with 13 bases spanning the gap. The DNA for the CDR3 is TGCGCCAGCAAACGGGGGGAACTTGGAAACACCATATATTTT. Protein product: CASKRGELGNTIYF.

The chain joins TRBV30 to TRBJ1-5; D is unclear. The CDR3 is made up of 13 amino acids. The germline V gene has CDR1 GTSNPN and CDR2 SVGIG (reference sequence). The V gene lost 4 bases and the J gene lost 0 bases, with 7 bases spanning the gap. The CDR3 DNA follows: TGTGCCTGGAATCAGTATAGCAATCAGCCCCAGCATTTT. It encodes CAWNQYSNQPQHF.

The chain has TRBV12-3 or TRBV12-4 and TRBJ1-5, with a weak D call TRBD1 (6 bases). This CDR3 comprises 13 residues. Trimming left V 6 bases short and J 11 bases short, with 17 bases between. CDR3 residues: CASSAGDKRSQHF. The CDR3 DNA sequence: TGTGCCAGCAGCGCCGGGGACAAGCGGTCCCAGCATTTT.

This clone was counted once. This chain uses TRBV7-2 with TRBJ2-3, with 7 nucleotides matching TRBD1. CDR1 and CDR2 from the germline V gene are SGHTA and FQGNSA. The V and J ends lost 5 bases and 3 bases, in that order; junction bases with no gene match: 14. The CDR3 has 17 residues. The CDR3 coding sequence is TGTGCCAGCAGCCGCTACCGAGGGGGCAGGTCAACAGATACGCAGTATTTT. Residues: CASSRYRGGRSTDTQYF.

V and J are TRBV7-2 and TRBJ2-7; tentatively, D is TRBD1 (6 bases). The V end lost 3 bases, the J end lost 3 bases, and 12 bases lay between the germline ends. Germline V gene sequence: CDR1 SGHTA, CDR2 FQGNSA. The CDR3 loop spans 14 amino acids. CDR3 amino acids: CASSFSTGFYEQYF. For the CDR3, the DNA is TGTGCCAGCAGCTTCTCAACAGGGTTCTACGAGCAGTACTTC.

The rearrangement links TRBV4-3 to TRBJ1-1; maybe TRBD1 (6 bases). Trimming took 3 bases from V and 0 from J, leaving 11 bases between them. Germline lookup yields CDR1 LGHNA and CDR2 YSLEER. This CDR3 is 15 amino acids long. The CDR3 bases are TGCGCCAGCAGCCAGAACAGGGCTGTGAACACTGAAGCTTTCTTT. It codes for CASSQNRAVNTEAFF.

This clone was seen once. The chain couples TRBV7-9 to TRBJ1-2; 8 bases match TRBD1. The V gene's germline CDR1 is SEHNR and CDR2 FQNEAQ (reference sequence). Trimming cost V 5 bases and J 6 bases; bases outside gene matches: 5. The CDR3 extends over 13 amino acids. For the CDR3, the DNA is TGTGCCAGCAGCCCCGGGACAGGCCATGGCTACACCTTC. It encodes CASSPGTGHGYTF.

The chain couples TRBV5-6 to TRBJ2-1, with TRBD1 matching over 7 bases. In germline, CDR1 is SGHDT, CDR2 YYEEEE. The CDR3 is 14 amino acids. V was clipped by 2 bases and J by 7 bases; unmatched bases: 6. CDR3 DNA: TGTGCCAGCAGCTTTAGGGGGCGGCAGAATGAGCAGTTCTTC. As protein: CASSFRGRQNEQFF.

The chain carries TRBV5-1 and TRBJ2-7; 9 bases line up with TRBD1. Trimming cost V 0 bases and J 1 base; bases outside gene matches: 8. The germline V gene has CDR1 SGHRS and CDR2 YFSETQ. This CDR3 has 17 residues. The CDR3 protein is CASSLVPGQGGSYEQYF. The CDR3, as DNA: TGCGCCAGCAGCTTGGTACCGGGACAGGGTGGTTCCTACGAGCAGTACTTC.

The J gene is TRBJ2-7, the V gene TRBV14; 7 bases agree with TRBD1. J lost 5 bases, V lost 0 bases, and 10 bases had no gene match. The germline V gene has CDR1 SGHDN and CDR2 FVKESK. The CDR3 is 16 residues long. CDR3 nucleotides: TGTGCCAGCAGCCAAGAAGGGGGCAGGGGAGAGAACGAGCAGTACTTC. It is translated as CASSQEGGRGENEQYF.

The V and J genes are TRBV6-6 and TRBJ1-3; the D gene is possibly TRBD1 (6 bases). Per germline, CDR1 MNHNY and CDR2 SVGAGI (reference sequence). V was pared by 5 bases and J by 0 bases, with 20 bases between. There are 18 residues in the CDR3. CDR3 loop: CASSRRDTRRSSGNTIYF. For the CDR3, the DNA is TGTGCCAGCAGTCGACGGGACACCCGACGGAGCTCTGGAAACACCATATATTTT.

The chain combines TRBV30 with TRBJ1-1, with D possibly being TRBD1 (5 bases). The length of the CDR3 is 14 residues. Per the germline V gene, CDR1 is GTSNPN and CDR2 is SVGIG (reference sequence). With 1 base removed from V and 3 bases from J, the gap between germline ends came to 12 bases. CDR3 amino acids: CAWSAQGFYTEAFF. The CDR3 region has the DNA TGTGCCTGGAGTGCTCAGGGATTTTACACTGAAGCTTTCTTT.

This clone came up a few times. The genes are TRBV2 and TRBJ2-5, with D possibly TRBD1 on 5 matching bases. The V gene lost 11 bases and the J gene lost 2 bases, with 15 bases spanning the gap. Germline V CDR1 and CDR2: SNHLY, FYNNEI. This CDR3 has 13 amino acids. The CDR3, as DNA: TGTGCCGGGAAGGCAGACAGTCAAGAGACCCAGTACTTC. It yields the protein CAGKADSQETQYF.

The chain uses TRBV6-1 and TRBJ2-1; 10 bases match TRBD2. CDR1 is MNHNS, CDR2 SASEGT, per germline. This CDR3 region has 16 residues. V lost 0 bases to trimming and J lost 10 bases; unmatched junction nucleotides: 9. CDR3 protein: CASSEARTSGGAEQFF. In nucleotides, the CDR3 is TGTGCCAGCAGTGAAGCAAGGACTAGCGGCGGGGCAGAGCAGTTCTTC.

This clone was seen just once. This chain uses TRBV19 with TRBJ1-6; the match to TRBD1 covers 7 bases. V lost 7 bases, J lost 3 bases, and 6 bases stayed unmatched. There are 15 residues in the CDR3. From germline, CDR1 is LNHDA and CDR2 SQIVND (reference sequence). Here the CDR3 reads CASKEGGGYNSPLHF. The CDR3 bases are TGTGCCAGTAAAGAAGGGGGCGGCTATAATTCACCCCTCCACTTT.

The genes are TRBV30 and TRBJ1-1, with D hard to call. Trimming took off 3 bases at V and 5 bases at J, with 10 bases between the two ends. This CDR3 region has 12 residues. Germline-derived CDR1 and CDR2 are GTSNPN and SVGIG (reference sequence). In DNA, the CDR3 is TGTGCCTGGAGGCGGGGTTGGACTGAAGCTTTCTTT. It specifies CAWRRGWTEAFF.

This chain links TRBV6-5 with TRBJ1-4, with 7 bases that match TRBD1. The CDR3 covers 15 residues. After removal of 10 bases from V and 8 bases from J, the junction contained 16 bases not matched to a gene. Germline CDR1 MNHEY, CDR2 SVGAGI. The CDR3 coding sequence is TGTGCCACCGGGGACAGTCCTATTCAAGAGGAAAAACTGTTTTTT. Encoded protein: CATGDSPIQEEKLFF.

This sequence joins TRBV18 and TRBJ1-4; 9 nucleotides line up with TRBD1. The CDR3 extends over 20 amino acids. Losses at the gene ends were 0 bases for V and 3 bases for J; bases not matched to a gene: 14. CDR1 is KGHSH, CDR2 LQKENI, per germline. The CDR3 DNA sequence: TGTGCCAGCTCACCACCCAGGACAGGGGAGTTGTATTACTCTAATGAAAAACTGTTTTTT. This codes for CASSPPRTGELYYSNEKLFF.

The chain has TRBV6-5 and TRBJ2-7; D perhaps matches TRBD2 (6 bases). The germline V and J ends were trimmed by 5 bases and 2 bases, with 16 bases remaining between them. The length of the CDR3 is 15 residues. Germline CDR1 reads MNHEY; CDR2 reads SVGAGI. CDR3 protein: CASSRAGTGAYEQYF. The DNA for the CDR3 is TGTGCCAGCAGTCGCGCAGGGACGGGAGCCTACGAGCAGTACTTC.

CDR3 protein: CASSPRTSTETQYF. The CDR3 DNA reads TGTGCCAGCAGCCCACGGACTAGTACTGAGACCCAGTACTTC. The rearrangement links TRBV7-9 to TRBJ2-5, with TRBD2 matching over 7 bases. This CDR3 is 14 amino acids long. Germline CDR1 and CDR2: SEHNR and FQNEAQ (reference sequence). The V gene end was trimmed by 5 bases and the J gene end by 5 bases; junction bases not matched to a gene: 8.

The chain links TRBV2 to TRBJ1-4; 9 nucleotides match TRBD1. CDR3 size: 14 residues. Trimming cost V 7 bases and J 8 bases; bases outside gene matches: 8. Germline loops: CDR1 SNHLY, CDR2 FYNNEI. The CDR3 loop reads CASTRTGDREKLFF. CDR3 in DNA: TGTGCCAGCACGCGGACAGGGGACAGGGAAAAACTGTTTTTT.